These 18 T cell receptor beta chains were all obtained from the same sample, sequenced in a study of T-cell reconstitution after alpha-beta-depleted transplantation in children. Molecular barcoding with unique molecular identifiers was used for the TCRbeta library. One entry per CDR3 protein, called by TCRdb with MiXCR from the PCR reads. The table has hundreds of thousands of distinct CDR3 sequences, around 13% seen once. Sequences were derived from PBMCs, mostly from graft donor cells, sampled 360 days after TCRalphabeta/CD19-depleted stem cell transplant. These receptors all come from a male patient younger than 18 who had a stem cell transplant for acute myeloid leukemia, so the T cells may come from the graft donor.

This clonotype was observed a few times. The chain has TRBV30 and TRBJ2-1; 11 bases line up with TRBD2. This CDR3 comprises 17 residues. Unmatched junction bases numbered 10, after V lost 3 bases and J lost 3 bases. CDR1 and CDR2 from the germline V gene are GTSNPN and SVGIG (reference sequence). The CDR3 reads CAWSPSWTSGLYNEQFF. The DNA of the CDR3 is TGTGCCTGGAGCCCCTCCTGGACTAGCGGGCTCTACAATGAGCAGTTCTTC. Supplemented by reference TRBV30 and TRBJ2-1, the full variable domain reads SQTIHQWPATLVQPVGSPLSLECTVEGTSNPNLYWYRQAAGRGLQLLFYSVGIGQISSEVPQNLSASRPQDRQFILSSKKLLLSDSGFYLCAWSPSWTSGLYNEQFFGPGTRLTVL.

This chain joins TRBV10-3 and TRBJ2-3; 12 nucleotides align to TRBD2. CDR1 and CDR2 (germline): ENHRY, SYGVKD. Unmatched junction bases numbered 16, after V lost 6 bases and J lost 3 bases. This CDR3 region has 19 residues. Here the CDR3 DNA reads TGTGCCATCAGCGGACTAGCGGGACCCCAAGGTTATAAAACAGATACGCAGTATTTT. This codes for CAISGLAGPQGYKTDTQYF.

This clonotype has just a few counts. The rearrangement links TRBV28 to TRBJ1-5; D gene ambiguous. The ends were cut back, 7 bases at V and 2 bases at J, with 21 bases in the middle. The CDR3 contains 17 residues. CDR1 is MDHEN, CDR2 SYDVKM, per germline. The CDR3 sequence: CASTPVGLRTGNQPQHF. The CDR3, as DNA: TGTGCCAGCACCCCTGTAGGGCTGAGGACCGGCAATCAGCCCCAGCATTTT.

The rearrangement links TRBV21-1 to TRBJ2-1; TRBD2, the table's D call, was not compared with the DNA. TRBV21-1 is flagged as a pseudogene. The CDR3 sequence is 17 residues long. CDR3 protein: CASSNGLAGLAYNEQFF. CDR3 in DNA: TGTGCCAGCAGCAACGGGCTAGCGGGACTCGCCTACAATGAGCAGTTCTTC.

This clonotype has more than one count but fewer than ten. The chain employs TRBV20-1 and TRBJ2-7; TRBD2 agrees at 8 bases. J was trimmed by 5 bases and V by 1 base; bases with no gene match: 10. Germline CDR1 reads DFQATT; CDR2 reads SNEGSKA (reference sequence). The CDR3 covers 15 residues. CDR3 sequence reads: CSARVPAGVPNEQYF. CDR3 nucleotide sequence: TGCAGTGCTAGAGTCCCAGCGGGAGTCCCCAACGAGCAGTACTTC.

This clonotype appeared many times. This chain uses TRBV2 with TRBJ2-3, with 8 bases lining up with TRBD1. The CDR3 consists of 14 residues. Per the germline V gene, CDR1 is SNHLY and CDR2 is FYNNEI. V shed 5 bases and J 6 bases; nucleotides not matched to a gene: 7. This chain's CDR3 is CASSLDRGSDTQYF. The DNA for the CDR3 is TGTGCCAGCAGTCTCGACAGGGGTTCGGATACGCAGTATTTT.

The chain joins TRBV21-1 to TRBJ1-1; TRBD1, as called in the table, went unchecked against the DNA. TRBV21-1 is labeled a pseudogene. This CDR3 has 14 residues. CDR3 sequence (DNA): TGTGCCAGCACCACCGGACAGCAGAACACTGAAGCTTTCTTT. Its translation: CASTTGQQNTEAFF.

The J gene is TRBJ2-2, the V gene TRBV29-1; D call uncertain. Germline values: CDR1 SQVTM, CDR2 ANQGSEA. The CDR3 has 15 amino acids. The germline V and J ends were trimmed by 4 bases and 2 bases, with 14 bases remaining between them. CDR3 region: CSVVDGQVNTGELFF. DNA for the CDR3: TGCAGCGTTGTGGACGGGCAGGTCAACACCGGGGAGCTGTTTTTT.

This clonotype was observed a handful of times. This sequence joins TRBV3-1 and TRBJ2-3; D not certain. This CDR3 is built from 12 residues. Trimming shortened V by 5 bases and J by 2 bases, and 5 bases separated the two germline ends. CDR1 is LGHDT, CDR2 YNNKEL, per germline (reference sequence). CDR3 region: CASSKHTDTQYF. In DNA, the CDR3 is TGTGCCAGCAGCAAGCACACAGATACGCAGTATTTT.

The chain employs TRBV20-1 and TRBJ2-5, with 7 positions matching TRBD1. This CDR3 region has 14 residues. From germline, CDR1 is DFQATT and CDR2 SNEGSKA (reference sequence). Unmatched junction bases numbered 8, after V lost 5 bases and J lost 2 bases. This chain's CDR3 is CSAPGQWAQETQYF. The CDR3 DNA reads TGCAGTGCTCCGGGACAGTGGGCGCAAGAGACCCAGTACTTC.

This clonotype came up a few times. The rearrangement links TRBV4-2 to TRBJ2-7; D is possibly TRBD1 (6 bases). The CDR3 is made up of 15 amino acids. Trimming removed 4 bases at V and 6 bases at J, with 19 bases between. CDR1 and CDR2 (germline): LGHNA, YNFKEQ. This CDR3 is CASSPLTGQEFEQYF. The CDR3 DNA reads TGTGCCAGCAGCCCCCTGACAGGTCAGGAGTTCGAGCAGTACTTC.

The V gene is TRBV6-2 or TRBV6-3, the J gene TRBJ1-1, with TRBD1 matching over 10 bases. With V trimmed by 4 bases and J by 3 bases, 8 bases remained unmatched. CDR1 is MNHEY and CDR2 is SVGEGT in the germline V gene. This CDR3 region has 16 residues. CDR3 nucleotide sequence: TGTGCCAGCAGTTCCCGGGACAGGGGTCACGACACTGAAGCTTTCTTT. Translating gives CASSSRDRGHDTEAFF.

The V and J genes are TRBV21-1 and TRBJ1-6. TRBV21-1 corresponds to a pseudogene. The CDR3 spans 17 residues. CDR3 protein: CASSKSRGSSYNSPLHF. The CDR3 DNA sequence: TGTGCCAGCAGTAAGAGTCGGGGTAGCTCCTATAATTCACCCCTCCACTTT.

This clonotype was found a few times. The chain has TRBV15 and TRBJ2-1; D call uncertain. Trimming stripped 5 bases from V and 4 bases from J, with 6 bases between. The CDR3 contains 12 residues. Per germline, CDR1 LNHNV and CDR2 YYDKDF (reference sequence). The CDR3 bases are TGTGCCACCAGCCGGAGATACAATGAGCAGTTCTTC. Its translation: CATSRRYNEQFF. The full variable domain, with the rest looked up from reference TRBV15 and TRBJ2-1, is DAMVIQNPRYQVTQFGKPVTLSCSQTLNHNVMYWYQQKSSQAPKLLFHYYDKDFNNEADTPDNFQSRRPNTSFCFLDIRSPGLGDTAMYLCATSRRYNEQFFGPGTRLTVL.

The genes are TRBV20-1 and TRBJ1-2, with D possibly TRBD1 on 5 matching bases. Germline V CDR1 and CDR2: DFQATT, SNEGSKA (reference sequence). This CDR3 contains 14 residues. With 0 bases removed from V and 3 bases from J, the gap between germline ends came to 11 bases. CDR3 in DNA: TGCAGTGCTAGAGATGGGGGGGGATACTATGGCTACACCTTC. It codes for CSARDGGGYYGYTF.

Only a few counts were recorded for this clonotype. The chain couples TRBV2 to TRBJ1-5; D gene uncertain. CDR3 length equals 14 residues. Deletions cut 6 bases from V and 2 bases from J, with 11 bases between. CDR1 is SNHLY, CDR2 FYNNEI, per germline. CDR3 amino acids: CASSVEVGNQPQHF. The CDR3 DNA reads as TGTGCCAGCAGCGTCGAGGTAGGCAATCAGCCCCAGCATTTT. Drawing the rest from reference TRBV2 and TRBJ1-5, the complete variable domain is EPEVTQTPSHQVTQMGQEVILRCVPISNHLYFYWYRQILGQKVEFLVSFYNNEISEKSEIFDDQFSVERPDGSNFTLKIRSTKLEDSAMYFCASSVEVGNQPQHFGDGTRLSIL.

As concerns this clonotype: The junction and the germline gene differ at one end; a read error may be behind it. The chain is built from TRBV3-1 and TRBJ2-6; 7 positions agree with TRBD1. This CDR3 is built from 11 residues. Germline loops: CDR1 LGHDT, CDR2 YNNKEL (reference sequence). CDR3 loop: CASSLMGQSVF. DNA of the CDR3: TGTGCCAGCAGCCTAATGGGACAGAGCGTTTTC.

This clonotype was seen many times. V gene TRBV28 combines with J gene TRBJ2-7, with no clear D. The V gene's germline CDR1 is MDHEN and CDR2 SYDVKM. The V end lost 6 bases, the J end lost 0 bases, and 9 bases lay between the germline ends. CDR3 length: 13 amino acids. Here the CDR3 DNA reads TGTGCCAGCAGAACGGGCAGCTCCTACGAGCAGTACTTC. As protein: CASRTGSSYEQYF.